One and the same sample provided the 13 T cell receptor beta chains below, sequenced in a study of T cell changes during pregnancy in multiple sclerosis. Here immunoSEQ multiplex PCR was the method, and the copy in TCRdb shows in-frame clones only, minus some. The sample yields 70,000 to 80,000 clones, 94% seen once. This specimen was peripheral blood, taken in the third trimester of pregnancy. The receptors stem from a female donor with multiple sclerosis, enrolled in a pregnancy study.

The V gene is TRBV7-6, the J gene TRBJ2-3; 10 bases fit TRBD1. The CDR3 contains 16 residues. Germline V gene lookup returns CDR1 SGHVS and CDR2 FNYEAQ. V gave up 5 bases and J gave up 0 bases; unmatched junction bases: 5. The CDR3, as DNA: TGTGCCAGCAGCCCCGGGGGACAGGGGAGCACAGATACGCAGTATTTT. It translates to CASSPGGQGSTDTQYF.

This chain uses TRBV2 with TRBJ2-3, with 7 bases aligning to TRBD1. The CDR3 contains 16 residues. V gave up 0 bases and J gave up 2 bases; unmatched junction bases: 5. CDR1 and CDR2 (germline): SNHLY, FYNNEI. CDR3 sequence (DNA): TGTGCCAGCAGTGAAGCGAGGGGGCGCGACACAGATACGCAGTATTTT. Its protein product is CASSEARGRDTDTQYF.

The V and J genes are TRBV7-9 and TRBJ1-1, with TRBD1 matching over 7 bases. V was pared by 1 base and J by 4 bases, with 9 bases of the junction left unmatched. Germline-derived CDR1 and CDR2 are SEHNR and FQNEAQ (reference sequence). The CDR3 extends over 16 amino acids. The CDR3 DNA is TGTGCCAGCAGCTTAGGAGGACAGGTGGTGATCACTGAAGCTTTCTTT. The encoded protein is CASSLGGQVVITEAFF. Full variable domain (remainder filled in from reference TRBV7-9 and TRBJ1-1): DTGVSQNPRHKITKRGQNVTFRCDPISEHNRLYWYRQTLGQGPEFLTYFQNEAQLEKSRLLSDRFSAERPKGSFSTLEIQRTEQGDSAMYLCASSLGGQVVITEAFFGQGTRLTVV.

The CDR3 reads CASSLVGGTNTEAFF. For the CDR3, the DNA is TGTGCCAGCAGCTTAGTGGGGGGAACGAACACTGAAGCTTTCTTT. V is TRBV7-2 and J is TRBJ1-1, with D perhaps matching TRBD1 (5 bases). The CDR3 spans 15 residues. V was trimmed by 1 base and J by 1 base, leaving 10 bases between them. Per the germline V gene, CDR1 is SGHTA and CDR2 is FQGNSA.

This rearrangement joins TRBV2 to TRBJ1-6, with D perhaps matching TRBD1 (6 bases). Germline CDR1 is SNHLY and CDR2 is FYNNEI. This CDR3 contains 12 residues. V gave up 7 bases and J gave up 7 bases, with 8 bases separating them. The CDR3 loop reads CASTDRNSPLHF. DNA for the CDR3: TGTGCCAGCACCGACAGGAATTCACCCCTCCACTTT.

The chain couples TRBV12-5 to TRBJ1-3; D gene ambiguous. Germline-derived CDR1 and CDR2 are LGHNT and FRNRAP. V was clipped by 1 base and J by 5 bases, with 9 bases between them. The CDR3 runs to 14 residues. CDR3 nucleotide sequence: TGTGCTAGTGGTTTGGGGCAGGTTAGAAACACCATATATTTT. Its protein product is CASGLGQVRNTIYF.

The chain is built from TRBV4-1 and TRBJ2-7; 7 bases line up with TRBD1. The CDR3 has 15 amino acids. Germline values: CDR1 MGHRA, CDR2 YSYEKL. V lost 0 bases and J lost 0; bases outside the gene matches: 2. CDR3 residues: CASSQETGISYEQYF. CDR3 nucleotides: TGCGCCAGCAGCCAAGAGACAGGGATCTCCTACGAGCAGTACTTC.

The gene calls are TRBV2 and TRBJ2-7, with a weak D call TRBD1 (6 bases). Germline CDR1 SNHLY, CDR2 FYNNEI. Trimming removed 7 bases from V and 3 bases from J, with 16 bases in between. The CDR3 is made up of 14 amino acids. DNA for the CDR3: TGTGCCAGCACCCGGGACATTATCAACTACGAGCAGTACTTC. Encoded protein: CASTRDIINYEQYF. Variable domain in full (rest from reference TRBV2 and TRBJ2-7): EPEVTQTPSHQVTQMGQEVILRCVPISNHLYFYWYRQILGQKVEFLVSFYNNEISEKSEIFDDQFSVERPDGSNFTLKIRSTKLEDSAMYFCASTRDIINYEQYFGPGTRLTVT.

The gene calls are TRBV29-1 and TRBJ2-5, with D possibly matching TRBD2 (5 bases). V dropped 8 bases and J dropped 4 bases, with 17 bases sitting between them. This CDR3 has 13 amino acids. Germline CDR1 and CDR2: SQVTM and ANQGSEA. Here the CDR3 DNA reads TGCAGCACCTCACTAGTTGCGGGAGAGACCCAGTACTTC. Its translation: CSTSLVAGETQYF.

The chain combines TRBV30 with TRBJ1-4; D is possibly TRBD1 (6 bases). The CDR3 totals 14 residues. Deletions cut 2 bases from V and 4 bases from J, with 11 bases between. Germline V gene lookup returns CDR1 GTSNPN and CDR2 SVGIG (reference sequence). The CDR3: CAWSKTGLNEKLFF. The DNA for the CDR3 is TGTGCCTGGAGTAAGACAGGCCTTAATGAAAAACTGTTTTTT.

The chain carries TRBV5-4 and TRBJ2-1; no reliable D call. V shed 2 bases and J shed 8 bases, with 5 bases lying between them. The CDR3 contains 11 residues. Germline values: CDR1 SGHNT, CDR2 YYREEE (reference sequence). The CDR3 loop reads CASSFGHEQFF. The CDR3 DNA reads as TGTGCCAGCAGCTTTGGCCATGAGCAGTTCTTC.

This chain connects TRBV4-3 to TRBJ1-6; 7 bases fit TRBD1. Germline CDR1 reads LGHNA; CDR2 reads YSLEER. J gave up 4 bases and V 0 bases, and 6 bases lay outside the gene matches. There are 17 residues in the CDR3. CDR3 region: CASSQEEGAMYNSPLHF. CDR3 DNA sequence: TGCGCCAGCAGCCAAGAGGAGGGGGCTATGTATAATTCACCCCTCCACTTT.

The chain has TRBV7-2 and TRBJ1-6, with D hard to call. The ends were cut back, 1 base at V and 0 bases at J, with 7 bases in the middle. CDR1 and CDR2 (germline): SGHTA, FQGNSA. The CDR3 is 16 amino acids. The CDR3 nucleotides read TGTGCCAGCAGCTTAGGGGCAAACTCCTATAATTCACCCCTCCACTTT. Translation: CASSLGANSYNSPLHF.